This passage covers 28 T cell receptor beta chains from one sample sequenced in a study of regulatory T cells in long-lasting Graves disease. CDR3 regions were amplified by Arm-PCR using iRepertoire HTBI primers to build TCR beta libraries. TCRdb passed the multiplex PCR reads through MiXCR, listing each CDR3 protein once. Altogether about 430,000 distinct CDR3 sequences are present, around 20% being singletons, with the ten largest covering more than 13%. Noted time point: persistent/refractory GD, antithyroid drugs over 5 years with positive TRAb. PBMC RNA served as the TCR library source. The sample here was peripheral blood mononuclear cells (PBMCs), taken when the disease was refractory, from a patient treated with antithyroid drugs. These receptors all come from a female donor with Graves disease.

The table lists this clonotype with many counts. The chain recombines TRBV27 with TRBJ1-6, with TRBD1 as a possible D gene (6 bases). From germline, CDR1 is MNHEY and CDR2 SMNVEV (reference sequence). V was clipped by 6 bases and J by 10 bases, with 16 bases between them. The CDR3 sequence is 14 residues long. The CDR3 nucleotides read TGTGCCAGCAGGCCCAGCGGGGGCCCATCACCCCTCCACTTT. As protein: CASRPSGGPSPLHF.

The chain links TRBV5-1 to TRBJ2-2; 8 bases are shared with TRBD2. Trimming cost V 1 base and J 7 bases; bases outside gene matches: 3. This CDR3 has 14 amino acids. Germline CDR1 is SGHRS and CDR2 is YFSETQ. The CDR3 spells CASSLKLAVGELFF. The CDR3 nucleotides read TGCGCCAGCAGCTTGAAACTAGCGGTCGGGGAGCTGTTTTTT. The complete variable domain, with remaining parts taken from reference TRBV5-1 and TRBJ2-2, reads KAGVTQTPRYLIKTRGQQVTLSCSPISGHRSVSWYQQTPGQGLQFLFEYFSETQRNKGNFPGRFSGRQFSNSRSEMNVSTLELGDSALYLCASSLKLAVGELFFGEGSRLTVL.

The gene calls are TRBV4-2 and TRBJ2-5; perhaps TRBD1 as D (6 bases). Germline V gives CDR1 LGHNA, CDR2 YNFKEQ. Trimming pared 8 bases from V and 2 bases from J, leaving 12 bases between. There are 13 residues in the CDR3. The CDR3 is CASATDRQETQYF. The CDR3 DNA follows: TGTGCCAGCGCTACTGACAGGCAAGAGACCCAGTACTTC.

CDR3 protein: CASIRLPGWINYGYTF. CDR3 nucleotides: TGTGCCAGCATCCGCCTACCGGGCTGGATAAACTATGGCTACACCTTC. The rearrangement links TRBV6-1 to TRBJ1-2; D is unresolved. The ends were cut back, 7 bases at V and 2 bases at J, with 20 bases in the middle. The CDR3 has 16 residues. The V gene's germline CDR1 is MNHNS and CDR2 SASEGT.

At least ten counts were recorded for this clonotype. The genes are TRBV6-1 and TRBJ2-7, with TRBD2 as a possible D gene (7 bases). Trimming removed 6 bases at V and 6 bases at J, with 24 bases between. This CDR3 spans 16 amino acids. CDR1 is MNHNS, CDR2 SASEGT, per germline. The CDR3 protein is CASSKGRGRGSLEQYF. CDR3 DNA sequence: TGTGCCAGCAGCAAAGGGAGGGGCAGGGGATCGCTCGAGCAGTACTTC.

This clonotype has at least ten counts. J is TRBJ1-1 and V is TRBV5-1, with 8 bases lining up with TRBD1. Looked up from germline, CDR1 is SGHRS and CDR2 is YFSETQ. The CDR3 covers 16 residues. V gave up 4 bases and J gave up 2 bases; unmatched junction bases: 10. CDR3 in amino acids: CASSLAPTGGNTEAFF. CDR3 coding DNA: TGCGCCAGCAGCCTCGCACCCACAGGGGGTAACACTGAAGCTTTCTTT.

The chain couples TRBV20-1 to TRBJ1-2; TRBD1 aligns across 7 bases. Per germline, CDR1 DFQATT and CDR2 SNEGSKA (reference sequence). The ends lost 4 bases at V and 5 bases at J; junction bases unmatched: 13. This CDR3 is 15 amino acids long. CDR3 in amino acids: CSATTAGTEGYGYTF. CDR3 nucleotides: TGCAGTGCTACGACAGCCGGGACAGAAGGGTATGGCTACACCTTC.

This clonotype was seen a handful of times. This chain links TRBV24-1 with TRBJ1-5, with D perhaps TRBD1 (5 bases). Germline V gene lookup returns CDR1 KGHDR and CDR2 SFDVKD. The ends were cut back, 1 base at V and 6 bases at J, with 9 bases in the middle. The CDR3 has 14 residues. The CDR3 here is CATSDFGAGQPQHF. CDR3 bases: TGTGCCACCAGTGATTTTGGGGCTGGTCAGCCCCAGCATTTT.

The chain carries TRBV5-1 and TRBJ1-2, with TRBD1 as a possible D gene (5 bases). CDR3 length equals 14 residues. Germline V gene data show CDR1 as SGHRS and CDR2 as YFSETQ. Trimming removed 3 bases at V and 2 bases at J, with 11 bases between. CDR3 loop: CASSSGTENYGYTF. For the CDR3, the DNA is TGCGCCAGCAGCTCCGGGACGGAGAACTATGGCTACACCTTC.

In its sample, this clonotype was seen many times. The J gene is TRBJ2-7, the V gene TRBV28, with 7 positions matching TRBD2. Germline loops: CDR1 MDHEN, CDR2 SYDVKM. The CDR3 length is 15 residues. V was pared by 5 bases and J by 1 base, with 8 bases of the junction left unmatched. CDR3 loop: CASSRLAGQSYEQYF. The CDR3 nucleotides read TGTGCCAGCAGTCGATTAGCGGGCCAATCCTACGAGCAGTACTTC.

There are many counts of this clonotype. Mismatch with germline at one junction end may stem from a read error. The genes are TRBV27 and TRBJ2-7; no clear D. The germline V gene has CDR1 MNHEY and CDR2 SMNVEV (reference sequence). This CDR3 spans 14 amino acids. The CDR3 reads CASSISDGTYEQYF. The DNA for the CDR3 is TGTGCCAGCAGTATATCGGACGGTACCTACGAGCAGTACTTC.

This clonotype was detected ten times or more. The gene calls are TRBV6-1 and TRBJ1-2, with TRBD1 as a possible D gene (5 bases). Germline assignment: CDR1 MNHNS and CDR2 SASEGT. This CDR3 spans 15 amino acids. Trimming cost V 4 bases and J 3 bases, with 15 bases left between them. CDR3 in amino acids: CASSAVATADYGYTF. CDR3 coding DNA: TGTGCCAGCAGTGCGGTGGCGACAGCGGACTATGGCTACACCTTC.

This clonotype occurred a few times. The chain uses TRBV15 and TRBJ2-7, with TRBD2 as a possible D gene (5 bases). V was pared by 0 bases and J by 5 bases, with 14 bases between. This CDR3 spans 15 amino acids. Germline V gives CDR1 LNHNV, CDR2 YYDKDF (reference sequence). CDR3 bases: TGTGCCACCAGCAGAGATTGGGGAGAACGGGACGAGCAGTACTTC. Translated: CATSRDWGERDEQYF.

About this clonotype: A read error is possible here, since a much larger clone lies one base away. The chain joins TRBV20-1 to TRBJ2-2; a weak D match, TRBD1 (6 bases). CDR1 is DFQATT and CDR2 is SNEGSKA in the germline V gene (reference sequence). The CDR3 is 12 residues long. CDR3 bases: TGCAGTGCCCAAAGGACAGACGGGGAGCTGGTTTTT. Translated, it gives CSAQRTDGELVF.

V is TRBV7-2 and J is TRBJ1-6, with D perhaps matching TRBD1 (5 bases). The V gene's germline CDR1 is SGHTA and CDR2 FQGNSA. CDR3 size: 14 residues. V shed 5 bases and J shed 10 bases, with 15 bases lying between them. The DNA for the CDR3 is TGTGCCAGCAGCCCGAGATGGGGGGACTCACCCCTCCACTTT. Residues: CASSPRWGDSPLHF.

This clonotype has just a few counts. The chain uses TRBV19 and TRBJ2-7; D possibly corresponds to TRBD2 (6 bases). The CDR3 has 16 residues. V was pared by 1 base and J by 0 bases, with 13 bases between. The germline V gene has CDR1 LNHDA and CDR2 SQIVND (reference sequence). The CDR3 sequence is CASSIGGGKSSYEQYF. The CDR3 DNA sequence: TGTGCCAGTAGTATAGGTGGCGGGAAGAGCTCCTACGAGCAGTACTTC.

At least ten counts were recorded for this clonotype. The chain joins TRBV19 to TRBJ1-4, with 10 bases that match TRBD1. The CDR3 loop spans 15 amino acids. After removal of 6 bases from V and 1 base from J, the junction contained 2 bases not matched to a gene. Germline V gives CDR1 LNHDA, CDR2 SQIVND (reference sequence). CDR3 residues: CASSDRGRTNEKLFF. CDR3 DNA: TGTGCCAGTAGCGACAGGGGGCGAACTAATGAAAAACTGTTTTTT.

The chain is built from TRBV11-2 and TRBJ2-5; D may match TRBD1 or TRBD2 (5 bases each). The closer fit of TRBJ2-7 to the DNA end suggests the J call may be wrong. Germline V gene data show CDR1 as SGHAT and CDR2 as FQNNGV. The CDR3 is 15 residues long. The DNA for the CDR3 is TGTGCCAGCAGCGCGCTATTTGGGGGTCCCTACGAGCAGTACTTC. Translating it yields CASSALFGGPYEQYF.

This clonotype appeared a few times. The chain recombines TRBV7-9 with TRBJ1-4, with 11 nucleotides matching TRBD1. The length of the CDR3 is 18 residues. The germline CDR1 and CDR2 sequences are SEHNR and FQNEAQ (reference sequence). V shed 5 bases and J 6 bases; nucleotides not matched to a gene: 14. The CDR3 bases are TGTGCCAGCAGCCAACTTGGGACAGGGGGTCTGGCGCATGAAAAACTGTTTTTT. It is translated as CASSQLGTGGLAHEKLFF.

This clonotype was counted ten times or more. This chain connects TRBV13 to TRBJ2-5; 9 positions match TRBD1. The CDR3 contains 15 residues. With 2 bases clipped from V and 4 bases from J, the junction kept 5 bases outside the gene matches. Germline loops: CDR1 PRHDT, CDR2 FYEKMQ (reference sequence). CDR3 loop: CASSLNRGLSETQYF. The CDR3 coding sequence is TGTGCCAGCAGCTTAAACAGGGGGCTTTCAGAGACCCAGTACTTC.

The sample holds many counts of this clonotype. This rearrangement joins TRBV29-1 to TRBJ2-7; 7 bases fit TRBD2. J lost 1 base, V lost 6 bases, and 6 bases had no gene match. CDR3 length: 13 amino acids. CDR1 is SQVTM and CDR2 is ANQGSEA in the germline V gene. CDR3 in amino acids: CSVREGQSYEQYF. The CDR3 DNA follows: TGCAGCGTGAGGGAGGGCCAGTCCTACGAGCAGTACTTC.

About this clonotype: A much larger clonotype is one base distant, so this may be a read error. V and J are TRBV5-1 and TRBJ2-2; TRBD1 agrees at 7 bases. CDR3 length equals 16 residues. Trimming cost V 4 bases and J 3 bases; bases outside gene matches: 9. Germline assignment: CDR1 SGHRS and CDR2 YFSETQ. The CDR3 bases are TGCGCCAGCAGCGTTACCGGGACAGCGGACACCGGGGAGCTGTTTTTT. It codes for CASSVTGTADTGELFF.

The chain links TRBV30 to TRBJ2-2; possible D gene TRBD2, 5 bases. Trimming removed 0 bases from V and 2 bases from J, with 16 bases in between. The CDR3 consists of 17 residues. Germline values: CDR1 GTSNPN, CDR2 SVGIG (reference sequence). The CDR3 DNA sequence: TGTGCCTGGAGTGTGGCTAGCTTGGTCCCAAACACCGGGGAGCTGTTTTTT. Its protein is CAWSVASLVPNTGELFF.

This clonotype was picked up many times. The chain carries TRBV6-1 and TRBJ1-1; D remains unclear. Germline V CDR1 and CDR2: MNHNS, SASEGT. The CDR3 sequence is 13 residues long. Trimming stripped 5 bases from V and 1 base from J, with 8 bases between. The CDR3 here is CASSRARNTEAFF. In DNA form, the CDR3 reads TGTGCCAGCAGTCGCGCGCGGAACACTGAAGCTTTCTTT.

This clonotype was picked up many times. This rearrangement joins TRBV28 to TRBJ1-5; a weak D match, TRBD1 (6 bases). Germline V gene data show CDR1 as MDHEN and CDR2 as SYDVKM. The CDR3 sequence is 16 residues long. V lost 0 bases and J lost 4, with 13 bases in between. The CDR3 loop is CASSLWARGGNQPQHF. The CDR3 DNA sequence: TGTGCCAGCAGTTTATGGGCTAGAGGGGGGAATCAGCCCCAGCATTTT.

This clonotype was detected only a few times. CDR3 loop: CASFYYGYTF. As DNA, the CDR3 is TGTGCCAGCTTCTACTATGGCTACACCTTC. The chain uses TRBV6-1 and TRBJ1-2; D gene uncertain. V was shortened by 8 bases and J by 3 bases, with 4 bases between the two germline ends. CDR3 length: 10 amino acids. Germline CDR1 reads MNHNS; CDR2 reads SASEGT.

As regards this clonotype: The germline gene is not matched at one end of the junction; a read error may be the cause. The chain carries TRBV9 and TRBJ1-5; D not resolved. Looked up from germline, CDR1 is SGDLS and CDR2 is YYNGEE. The CDR3 is made up of 16 amino acids. CDR3: CVSTILSDDSNQPQHF. CDR3 nucleotide sequence: TGTGTCAGCACCATACTGTCCGACGATAGCAATCAGCCCCAGCATTTT.

This clonotype turned up a few times. CDR3 residues: CSARGLERVSYEQYF. The CDR3 region has the DNA TGCAGTGCTAGGGGACTAGAGCGGGTCTCCTACGAGCAGTACTTC. This rearrangement joins TRBV20-1 to TRBJ2-7, with 8 positions matching TRBD2. CDR3 length: 15 residues. Per the germline V gene, CDR1 is DFQATT and CDR2 is SNEGSKA (reference sequence). V shed 3 bases, J shed 0 bases, and the junction held 7 bases outside the gene matches.